This T cell receptor (beta chain) was recorded in a study of cytomegalovirus exposure and HLA in healthy donors. The study, taken as a whole, reports: In an earlier analysis, in roughly 600 donors, most V segments appeared productive either ~87% or ~30% of the time.

A remark on this clone: The target antigen is unknown.

The CDR3 contains 13 residues. Looked up from germline, CDR1 is SGHVS and CDR2 is FQNEAQ. Losses at the gene ends were 2 bases for V and 6 bases for J; bases not matched to a gene: 1. Researchers ran the PCR with 60 Vbeta and 13 Jbeta primers. TCRdb's table, derived via immunoSEQ multiplex PCR, lists solely in-frame clones and lacks some. The table includes approximately 100,000 clones, about 80% detected once. Sequencing input: PBMCs. This receptor was identified in a man aged 55 to 69 in good health and CMV-seropositive. This chain connects TRBV7-8 to TRBJ1-2; 9 nucleotides match TRBD1. The chain's CDR3 is CASSLRDRDGYTF. CDR3 bases: TGTGCCAGCAGCTTAAGGGACAGGGATGGCTACACCTTC.